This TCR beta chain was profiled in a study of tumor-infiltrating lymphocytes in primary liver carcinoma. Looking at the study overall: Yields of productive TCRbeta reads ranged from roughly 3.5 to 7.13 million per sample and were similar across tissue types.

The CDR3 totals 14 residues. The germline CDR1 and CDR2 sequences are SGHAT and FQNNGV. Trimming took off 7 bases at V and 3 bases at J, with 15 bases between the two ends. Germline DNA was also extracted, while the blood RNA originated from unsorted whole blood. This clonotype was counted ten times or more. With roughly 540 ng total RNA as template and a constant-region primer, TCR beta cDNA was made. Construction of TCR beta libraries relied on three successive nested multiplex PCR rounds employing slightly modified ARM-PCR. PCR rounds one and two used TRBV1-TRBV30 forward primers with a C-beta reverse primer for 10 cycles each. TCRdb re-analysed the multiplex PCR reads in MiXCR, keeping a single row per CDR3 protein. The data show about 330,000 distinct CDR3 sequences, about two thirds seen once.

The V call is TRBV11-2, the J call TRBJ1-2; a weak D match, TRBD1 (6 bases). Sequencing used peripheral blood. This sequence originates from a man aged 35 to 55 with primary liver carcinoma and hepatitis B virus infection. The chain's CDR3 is CASTSGGGHYGYTF. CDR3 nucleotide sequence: TGTGCCAGCACCTCTGGAGGGGGGCACTATGGCTACACCTTC.